The rows below give T cell receptor beta chains drawn from one sample of a study of T cells after yellow fever vaccination. In TCRdb, the 5' RACE reads were re-called with MiXCR into one record per CDR3 protein. The table lists around 590,000 distinct CDR3 sequences, roughly 12% of them singletons. The source was PBMCs, collected on the day of the yellow fever booster vaccination. Source of these receptors: a man aged 25-45 years who received the YFV17D yellow fever vaccine. The CDR3 runs from the conserved cysteine through the conserved F or W. Fields, in order: clone size, V gene, J gene, D gene, CDR3 length, CDR3 DNA, CDR3 protein. A D gene is named only where the DNA matches it firmly. Rows give clone size only sometimes, using once, few, many, or a class for an expanded clone.

few	TRBV29-1	TRBJ2-1	-	15	TGCAGCGTTGTAGACCTTCAGATCTCCTACAATGAGCAGTTCTTC	CSVVDLQISYNEQFF
-	TRBV5-1	TRBJ2-5	TRBD2	17	TGCGCCGGCAGCTCCCCTCCGGGACTAGCGGGAGAGGAGACCCAGTACTTC	CAGSSPPGLAGEETQYF
few	TRBV21-1	TRBJ2-1	-	12	TGTCCTTCCGGCGGGAGTGGTTATGAGCAGTTCTTC	CPSGGSGYEQFF
few	TRBV7-2	TRBJ1-2	-	15	TGTGCCAGCACCCAAGTCCGAAGAGAAGGATATGGCTACACCTTC	CASTQVRREGYGYTF
-	TRBV19	TRBJ2-1	TRBD2	17	TGTGCCAGTAGTCAAATCCTGCTAGCGGGAGGTTTGTTGGAGCAGTTCTTC	CASSQILLAGGLLEQFF
-	TRBV11-2	TRBJ2-3	TRBD2	18	TGTGCCAGCAGCTTTCGAGCGGGGGCCATGTCTAGCACAGATACGCAGTATTTT	CASSFRAGAMSSTDTQYF
-	TRBV28	TRBJ2-7	TRBD1	13	TGTGCCAGCAGTGGACAGGGGAACTACGAGCAGTACTTC	CASSGQGNYEQYF
few	TRBV20-1	TRBJ2-3	-	13	TGCAGTGCTCTCCCAGGGGCCACAGATACGCAGTATTTT	CSALPGATDTQYF
few	TRBV5-8	TRBJ2-3	TRBD2	16	TGTGCCAGCAGCTCGGGACTAGCGGGCCCCACAGATACGCAGTATTTT	CASSSGLAGPTDTQYF
-	TRBV20-1	TRBJ2-7	-	16	TGCAGTGCTAGAGCCCCCTGGCGGGCGCCTACCTACGAGCAGTACTTC	CSARAPWRAPTYEQYF
once	TRBV5-1	TRBJ2-7	-	15	TGCGCCAGCAGCCCTACGCAGGGTGGGAGCAACGAGCAGTACTTC	CASSPTQGGSNEQYF
-	TRBV29-1	TRBJ1-4	TRBD1	13	TGCAGCGTCGGAGGGGGGACAGGAGATCAACTGTTTTTT	CSVGGGTGDQLFF
-	TRBV6-2/TRBV6-3	TRBJ2-4	TRBD2	13	TGTGCCAGCACTATAGCGGGAAGAAACATTCAGTACTTC	CASTIAGRNIQYF
many	TRBV5-1	TRBJ2-1	TRBD2	15	TGCGCCAGCAGCCGACTAGCGGACTCCTACAATGAGCAGTTCTTC	CASSRLADSYNEQFF
few	TRBV29-1	TRBJ2-3	TRBD2	13	TGCAGCGCCGAAACCGGGACTAGTGTTTGGCAGTATTTT	CSAETGTSVWQYF
-	TRBV12-3/TRBV12-4	TRBJ2-7	TRBD2	14	TGTGCCAGCAGTCACGGGACTAGCGGGAGCGAGCAGTACTTC	CASSHGTSGSEQYF
many	TRBV5-1	TRBJ2-7	-	14	TGCGCCAGCAGCTTGCAGGGGACGCAGGGCGAGCAGTACTTC	CASSLQGTQGEQYF
-	TRBV7-9	TRBJ2-1	-	15	TGTGCCAGCAGCCCCCGGGGGAGCGGGCGCGATGAGCAGTTCTTC	CASSPRGSGRDEQFF
few	TRBV20-1	TRBJ2-1	-	12	TGCAGTGCTAGACTAGCGTCCAATGAGCAGTTCTTC	CSARLASNEQFF
-	TRBV12-3/TRBV12-4	TRBJ2-5	-	13	TGTGCCAGCAGCACTGCGGGATGGGAGACCCAGTACTTC	CASSTAGWETQYF
many	TRBV5-1	TRBJ2-7	-	14	TGCGCCAGCAGCTTGTACTCCGGCTCCTACGAGCAGTACTTC	CASSLYSGSYEQYF
-	TRBV29-1	TRBJ2-3	-	11	TGCAGCTCCCCCGCCGAAGATACGCAGTATTTT	CSSPAEDTQYF